These 11 T cell receptor beta chains were all obtained from the same sample, sequenced in a study of blood T cells in healthy people across ages. Primers used in a second PCR of about 6 to 11 cycles were a sample-barcoded 5' primer and a J-beta primer mix. TCRdb fed the 5' RACE reads into MiXCR, producing one record per CDR3 protein. This table has 1.5 million to 1.8 million distinct CDR3 sequences, 40% to 45% appearing once. The sequencing sample was made of blood. The receptors shown here come from a woman in her late teens or twenties in good health.

This rearrangement joins TRBV10-3 to TRBJ1-3, with D hard to call. Germline V gene sequence: CDR1 ENHRY, CDR2 SYGVKD. Trimming removed 2 bases from V and 1 base from J, with 12 bases in between. The CDR3 sequence is 16 residues long. The CDR3 bases are TGTGCCATCAGTGAGAGGGCAGGAACTTCTGGAAACACCATATATTTT. Translated: CAISERAGTSGNTIYF.

Regarding this clonotype: A read error may explain this, as a much larger clone is one base away. The J gene is TRBJ2-5, the V gene TRBV4-3, with D unclear. The J call is in doubt because the DNA end fits TRBJ2-7 better. CDR3 length: 14 residues. The germline V gene has CDR1 LGHNA and CDR2 YSLEER. In DNA form, the CDR3 reads TGCGTCAGCAGCCAAGATAAGCAATCCTACGAGCAGTACTTC. The encoded protein is CVSSQDKQSYEQYF.

The CDR3 protein is CASSFERAGELFF. The CDR3 DNA is TGTGCCAGCAGCTTTGAGCGGGCCGGGGAGCTGTTTTTT. This chain uses TRBV7-6 with TRBJ2-2; a weak D match, TRBD2 (6 bases). Germline lookup yields CDR1 SGHVS and CDR2 FNYEAQ. This CDR3 has 13 amino acids. V gave up 3 bases and J gave up 6 bases, with 8 bases separating them. The full variable domain, in which reference TRBV7-6 and TRBJ2-2 provide the parts outside the CDR3, is GAGVSQSPRYKVTKRGQDVALRCDPISGHVSLYWYRQALGQGPEFLTYFNYEAQQDKSGLPNDRFSAERPEGSISTLTIQRTEQRDSAMYRCASSFERAGELFFGEGSRLTVL.

The gene calls are TRBV24-1 and TRBJ1-6; 7 nucleotides line up with TRBD1. The V gene end was trimmed by 1 base and the J gene end by 7 bases; junction bases not matched to a gene: 3. This CDR3 is built from 15 residues. Germline values: CDR1 KGHDR, CDR2 SFDVKD. Written as DNA, the CDR3 is TGTGCCACCAGTGATTTTGGGGACAGAAATTCACCCCTCCACTTT. Its protein product is CATSDFGDRNSPLHF.

In its sample, this clonotype was seen once. The junction differs from germline at one of its ends, possibly a read error. The chain couples TRBV12-3 or TRBV12-4 to TRBJ2-3; D gene uncertain. The CDR3 length is 13 residues. CDR3 bases: TGTGCCAGCAGTTCGGCCGCCTGGGATACGCGGTATTTT. This codes for CASSSAAWDTRYF.

This clonotype was observed a few times. The chain couples TRBV3-1 to TRBJ2-4, with 9 bases that match TRBD2. CDR3 length equals 15 residues. V shed 3 bases, J shed 5 bases, and the junction held 5 bases outside the gene matches. Per germline, CDR1 LGHDT and CDR2 YNNKEL (reference sequence). CDR3: CASSHGGGAENIQYF. As DNA, the CDR3 is TGTGCCAGCAGCCATGGCGGGGGGGCCGAAAACATTCAGTACTTC. The variable domain in full, completed from reference TRBV3-1 and TRBJ2-4, reads DTAVSQTPKYLVTQMGNDKSIKCEQNLGHDTMYWYKQDSKKFLKIMFSYNNKELIINETVPNRFSPKSPDKAHLNLHINSLELGDSAVYFCASSHGGGAENIQYFGAGTRLSVL.

V usage is TRBV3-1 and J usage is TRBJ2-1; the match to TRBD2 covers 9 bases. Germline V lookup: CDR1 LGHDT, CDR2 YNNKEL (reference sequence). CDR3 size: 16 residues. Germline trimming cut 0 bases from V and 7 bases from J; bases unmatched to any gene: 7. CDR3 nucleotides: TGTGCCAGCAGCCAAGATCCGGGGACTAGCATGAATGAGCAGTTCTTC. Translating gives CASSQDPGTSMNEQFF.

This clonotype was counted a few times. The chain links TRBV3-1 to TRBJ2-1, with D maybe TRBD1 (7 bases). V was pared by 6 bases and J by 1 base, with 13 bases between. The CDR3 consists of 15 residues. Germline CDR1 reads LGHDT; CDR2 reads YNNKEL (reference sequence). The CDR3 is CASSGRGVSYNEQFF. For the CDR3, the DNA is TGTGCCAGCAGTGGCAGGGGGGTATCCTACAATGAGCAGTTCTTC.

The V gene is TRBV4-1, the J gene TRBJ2-3, with TRBD2 identical over 11 bases. Germline CDR1 and CDR2: MGHRA and YSYEKL. The CDR3 is made up of 13 amino acids. V was pared by 4 bases and J by 14 bases, with 8 bases of the junction left unmatched. The CDR3 sequence is CASSLASGGWMYF. Written as DNA, the CDR3 is TGCGCCAGCAGCCTTGCTAGCGGGGGGTGGATGTATTTT.

This clonotype appeared once. The genes are TRBV2 and TRBJ1-2, with D possibly being TRBD1 (5 bases). This CDR3 is 14 amino acids long. Trimming removed 3 bases at V and 4 bases at J, with 12 bases between. Germline V gene lookup returns CDR1 SNHLY and CDR2 FYNNEI. The CDR3 nucleotides read TGTGCCAGCAGTGACAGGGTCTCGAGCTATGGCTACACCTTC. This gives the protein CASSDRVSSYGYTF.

This clonotype was observed a few times. CDR3 protein: CASSPLGVAGGPNNEQFF. Here the CDR3 DNA reads TGTGCCAGCAGCCCCCTTGGGGTAGCGGGGGGTCCGAACAATGAGCAGTTCTTC. The V gene is TRBV9, the J gene TRBJ2-1; TRBD2 agrees at 10 bases. Germline lookup yields CDR1 SGDLS and CDR2 YYNGEE. V gave up 4 bases and J gave up 5 bases; unmatched junction bases: 15. This CDR3 region has 18 residues.